The clone carrying this T cell receptor beta chain was detected once. Germline loops: CDR1 LGHDT, CDR2 YNNKEL (reference sequence). The CDR3 length is 14 residues. The V gene lost 4 bases and the J gene lost 4 bases, with 12 bases spanning the gap. Some clones are missing from TCRdb's copy, which holds only in-frame ones; the method was immunoSEQ multiplex PCR. The table shows about 190,000 clones, with about 91% occurring only once. These data are taken from a study of blood T cell repertoires in COVID-19. The sequencing sample was made of peripheral blood. The origin of this receptor is a woman aged 25 to 39 with acute or convalescent COVID-19. The chain uses TRBV3-1 (or the pseudogene TRBV3-2) and TRBJ2-3; weak D call: TRBD1 (5 bases). The CDR3 region is CASSRQGFPDTQYF. The CDR3 nucleotides read TGTGCCAGCAGCCGTCAGGGTTTCCCAGATACGCAGTATTTT.